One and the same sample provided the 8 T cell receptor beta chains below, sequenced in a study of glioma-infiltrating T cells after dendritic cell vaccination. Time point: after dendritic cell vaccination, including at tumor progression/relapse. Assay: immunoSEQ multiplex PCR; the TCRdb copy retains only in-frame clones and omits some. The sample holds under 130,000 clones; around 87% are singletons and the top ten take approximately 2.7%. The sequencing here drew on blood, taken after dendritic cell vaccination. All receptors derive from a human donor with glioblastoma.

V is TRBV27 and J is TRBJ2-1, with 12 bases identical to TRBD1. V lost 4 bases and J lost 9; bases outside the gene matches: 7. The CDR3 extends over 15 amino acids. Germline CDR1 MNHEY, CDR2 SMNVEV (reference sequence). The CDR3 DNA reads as TGTGCCAGCAGTTCCCCGGGACAGGGGGCAGGTGAGCAGTTCTTC. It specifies CASSSPGQGAGEQFF.

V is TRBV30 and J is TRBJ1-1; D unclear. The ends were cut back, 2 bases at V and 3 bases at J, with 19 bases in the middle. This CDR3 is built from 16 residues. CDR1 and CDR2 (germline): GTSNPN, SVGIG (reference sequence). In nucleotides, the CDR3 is TGTGCCTGGAGTACCCTACACACAGCCGATCACACTGAAGCTTTCTTT. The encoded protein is CAWSTLHTADHTEAFF.

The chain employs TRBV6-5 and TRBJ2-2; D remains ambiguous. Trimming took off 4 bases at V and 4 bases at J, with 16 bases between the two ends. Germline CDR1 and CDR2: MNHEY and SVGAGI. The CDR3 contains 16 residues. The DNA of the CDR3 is TGTGCCAGCAGTTCCCGACTCGCGTCGGTCACCGGGGAGCTGTTTTTT. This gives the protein CASSSRLASVTGELFF.

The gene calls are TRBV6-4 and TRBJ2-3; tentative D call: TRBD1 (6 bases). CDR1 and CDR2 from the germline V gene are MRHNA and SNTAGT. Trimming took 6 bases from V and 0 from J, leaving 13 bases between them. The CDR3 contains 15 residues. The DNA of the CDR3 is TGTGCCAGCAGCCCCGGGACAATTAGCACAGATACGCAGTATTTT. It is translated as CASSPGTISTDTQYF.

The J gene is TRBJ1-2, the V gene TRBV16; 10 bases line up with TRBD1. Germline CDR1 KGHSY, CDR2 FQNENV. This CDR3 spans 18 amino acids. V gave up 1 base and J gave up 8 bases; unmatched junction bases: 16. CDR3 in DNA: TGTGCCAGCAGCCAATTTGACAGGGGGCGTCAGGACGCCGAGGGCTACACCTTC. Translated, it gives CASSQFDRGRQDAEGYTF.

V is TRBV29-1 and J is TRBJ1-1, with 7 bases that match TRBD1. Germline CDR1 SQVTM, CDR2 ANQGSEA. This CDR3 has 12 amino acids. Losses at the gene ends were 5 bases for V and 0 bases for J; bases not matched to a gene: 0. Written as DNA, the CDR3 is TGCAGCGTTACAGGGGTGAACACTGAAGCTTTCTTT. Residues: CSVTGVNTEAFF. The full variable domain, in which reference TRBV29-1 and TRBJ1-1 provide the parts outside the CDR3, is SAVISQKPSRDICQRGTSLTIQCQVDSQVTMMFWYRQQPGQSLTLIATANQGSEATYESGFVIDKFPISRPNLTFSTLTVSNMSPEDSSIYLCSVTGVNTEAFFGQGTRLTVV.

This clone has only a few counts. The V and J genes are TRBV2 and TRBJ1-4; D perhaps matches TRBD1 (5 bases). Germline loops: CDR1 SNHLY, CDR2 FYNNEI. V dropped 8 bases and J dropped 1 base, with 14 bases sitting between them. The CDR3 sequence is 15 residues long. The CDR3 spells CASLVRGGTNEKLFF. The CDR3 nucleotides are TGTGCCAGCTTAGTGCGGGGGGGAACTAATGAAAAACTGTTTTTT.

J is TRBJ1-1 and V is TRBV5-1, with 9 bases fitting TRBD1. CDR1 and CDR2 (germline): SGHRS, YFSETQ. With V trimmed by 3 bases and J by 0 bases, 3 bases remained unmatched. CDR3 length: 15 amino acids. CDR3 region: CASSSGTGLNTEAFF. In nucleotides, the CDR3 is TGCGCCAGCAGCTCCGGGACAGGGTTGAACACTGAAGCTTTCTTT.